The 31 T cell receptor beta chains below all came from one sample that was sequenced in a study of blood T cell repertoires in COVID-19. Using immunoSEQ multiplex PCR, the repertoire was profiled, and TCRdb retains in-frame clones only, with some absent. The table lists roughly 180,000 clones, about 95% of them singletons. The material sequenced was peripheral blood. The receptors stem from a young man with COVID-19, enrolled during active disease.

The rearrangement links TRBV6-5 to TRBJ2-3, with 13 nucleotides matching TRBD2. The trim removed 2 bases at V and 4 bases at J, leaving 3 bases unmatched. Looked up from germline, CDR1 is MNHEY and CDR2 is SVGAGI. The length of the CDR3 is 16 residues. For the CDR3, the DNA is TGTGCCAGCAGTTACAGACTAGCGGGGGGTTCAGATACGCAGTATTTT. Translation gives CASSYRLAGGSDTQYF.

This clone has just one count. This chain joins TRBV19 and TRBJ2-1; D may be TRBD2 (5 bases). The V gene's germline CDR1 is LNHDA and CDR2 SQIVND (reference sequence). The CDR3 totals 16 residues. The ends were cut back, 5 bases at V and 0 bases at J, with 14 bases in the middle. The CDR3 is CASSPLTGISYNEQFF. Here the CDR3 DNA reads TGTGCCAGTAGTCCCCTGACGGGAATCTCCTACAATGAGCAGTTCTTC.

This sequence joins TRBV15 and TRBJ2-1; D unclear. The CDR3 is 13 residues long. Deletions cut 2 bases from V and 9 bases from J, with 11 bases between. Germline CDR1 is LNHNV and CDR2 is YYDKDF (reference sequence). CDR3 coding DNA: TGTGCCACCAGCAGAACTCCTAGAGGTGAGCAGTTCTTC. Translated, it gives CATSRTPRGEQFF.

This chain links TRBV10-3 with TRBJ1-4; 7 bases fit TRBD1. The junction had 4 bases not matched to a gene; V was cut back by 4 bases and J by 8 bases. The CDR3 is 13 amino acids. Germline loops: CDR1 ENHRY, CDR2 SYGVKD. The CDR3 is CAISGGTAEKLFF. The CDR3 DNA reads TGTGCCATCAGTGGCGGGACAGCAGAAAAACTGTTTTTT.

This sequence joins TRBV5-4 and TRBJ2-6, with 8 bases that match TRBD1. Germline V gene data show CDR1 as SGHNT and CDR2 as YYREEE (reference sequence). V was pared by 4 bases and J by 3 bases, with 12 bases of the junction left unmatched. The CDR3 has 18 residues. CDR3 residues: CASSLLAGGAVGANVLTF. The CDR3 DNA follows: TGTGCCAGCAGCCTCTTAGCAGGGGGCGCAGTTGGGGCCAACGTCCTGACTTTC.

The chain joins TRBV5-1 to TRBJ2-5, with D perhaps TRBD2 (6 bases). The CDR3 is 12 amino acids. The ends were cut back, 7 bases at V and 3 bases at J, with 10 bases in the middle. The germline gives CDR1 SGHRS, CDR2 YFSETQ. The DNA of the CDR3 is TGCGCCAGCCGGGGGTCGAAAGAGACCCAGTACTTC. It encodes CASRGSKETQYF.

The J gene is TRBJ1-1, the V gene TRBV2, with unresolved D. Germline V gene sequence: CDR1 SNHLY, CDR2 FYNNEI. V lost 0 bases and J 0 bases, leaving 23 bases between the germline ends. The CDR3 is made up of 20 amino acids. CDR3: CASSEARKRGLLHMNTEAFF. As DNA, the CDR3 is TGTGCCAGCAGTGAAGCGCGTAAACGGGGTCTCTTGCACATGAACACTGAAGCTTTCTTT.

The chain carries TRBV9 and TRBJ2-2; 13 nucleotides match TRBD2. V gave up 0 bases and J gave up 4 bases; unmatched junction bases: 9. Germline values: CDR1 SGDLS, CDR2 YYNGEE. The CDR3 contains 19 residues. CDR3: CASSVGETSGGLLTGELFF. In nucleotides, the CDR3 is TGTGCCAGCAGCGTAGGAGAGACTAGCGGGGGGTTGCTCACCGGGGAGCTGTTTTTT.

The genes are TRBV6-5 and TRBJ1-2; 8 positions match TRBD1. This CDR3 is built from 15 residues. Germline CDR1 is MNHEY and CDR2 is SVGAGI. The V segment lost 7 bases and the J segment 1 base; nucleotides outside the gene matches: 8. The CDR3 bases are TGTGCCAGCATCCCCAGGGGGCGGCATAACTATGGCTACACCTTC. Its translation: CASIPRGRHNYGYTF.

In this sample, this clone turned up once. The J gene is TRBJ2-2, the V gene TRBV30; 7 bases fit TRBD2. Germline V gene data show CDR1 as GTSNPN and CDR2 as SVGIG (reference sequence). V lost 1 base and J lost 1; bases outside the gene matches: 6. The CDR3 spans 16 residues. CDR3 in amino acids: CAWSDLGLGNTGELFF. The CDR3 DNA is TGTGCCTGGAGTGACCTCGGACTAGGGAACACCGGGGAGCTGTTTTTT.

The genes are TRBV5-4 and TRBJ1-6; D is undetermined. The germline V and J ends were trimmed by 4 bases and 6 bases, with 11 bases remaining between them. Germline values: CDR1 SGHNT, CDR2 YYREEE (reference sequence). The CDR3 extends over 14 amino acids. The CDR3 protein is CASSVDGLNSPLHF. CDR3 coding DNA: TGTGCCAGCAGCGTCGACGGACTTAATTCACCCCTCCACTTT.

This rearrangement joins TRBV11-3 to TRBJ1-1, with 8 bases aligning to TRBD1. V shed 1 base, J shed 13 bases, and the junction held 8 bases outside the gene matches. Germline CDR1 is SGHNT and CDR2 is YENEEA. The CDR3 is 13 amino acids. The CDR3 is CASSLGSDRVVFF. Written as DNA, the CDR3 is TGTGCCAGCAGCTTAGGATCGGACAGGGTTGTTTTCTTT.

The gene calls are TRBV7-9 and TRBJ1-1; no firm D call. Germline CDR1 reads SEHNR; CDR2 reads FQNEAQ (reference sequence). Trimming cost V 0 bases and J 2 bases, with 13 bases left between them. This CDR3 is 16 amino acids long. Here the CDR3 DNA reads TGTGCCAGCAGCTTAGCGTTGAGGCGGAGCAACACTGAAGCTTTCTTT. It yields the protein CASSLALRRSNTEAFF.

V and J are TRBV6-1 and TRBJ1-3; unclear D gene. The V gene lost 3 bases and the J gene lost 0 bases, with 15 bases spanning the gap. The CDR3 is 17 amino acids. CDR1 and CDR2 from the germline V gene are MNHNS and SASEGT. The CDR3: CASSDPNILNSGNTIYF. CDR3 nucleotides: TGTGCCAGCAGTGACCCTAATATACTCAACTCTGGAAACACCATATATTTT.

V and J are TRBV27 and TRBJ2-5; D remains ambiguous. The CDR3 totals 14 residues. CDR1 MNHEY and CDR2 SMNVEV come from the germline V gene (reference sequence). With 2 bases removed from V and 5 bases from J, the gap between germline ends came to 12 bases. CDR3 nucleotides: TGTGCCAGCAGTTTAAGCCCGTGGTGGGAGACCCAGTACTTC. Protein sequence: CASSLSPWWETQYF.

This chain connects TRBV10-1 to TRBJ2-3; 11 positions agree with TRBD2. This CDR3 region has 16 residues. Per the germline V gene, CDR1 is WNHNN and CDR2 is SYGVQD (reference sequence). The J segment lost 1 base and the V segment lost 7 bases, leaving 7 bases of the junction unmatched. The CDR3 DNA reads as TGCGCCAGCATTCTCCCGGGACTAGCGGGCACAGATACGCAGTATTTT. Protein product: CASILPGLAGTDTQYF.

The gene calls are TRBV19 and TRBJ1-4; D possibly corresponds to TRBD1 (6 bases). V was shortened by 4 bases and J by 0 bases, with 12 bases between the two germline ends. Germline V gene data show CDR1 as LNHDA and CDR2 as SQIVND (reference sequence). The CDR3 consists of 16 residues. The CDR3 reads CASSTGVAATNEKLFF. In DNA form, the CDR3 reads TGTGCCAGTAGTACAGGGGTTGCCGCAACTAATGAAAAACTGTTTTTT. Full variable domain (missing parts from reference TRBV19 and TRBJ1-4): DGGITQSPKYLFRKEGQNVTLSCEQNLNHDAMYWYRQDPGQGLRLIYYSQIVNDFQKGDIAEGYSVSREKKESFPLTVTSAQKNPTAFYLCASSTGVAATNEKLFFGSGTQLSVL.

The chain joins TRBV4-2 to TRBJ1-2; D not certain. The V gene's germline CDR1 is LGHNA and CDR2 YNFKEQ. The CDR3 covers 16 residues. The V end was cut by 1 base, the J end by 0 bases, with 12 bases between. The CDR3 DNA is TGTGCCAGCAGCCAAGGCGGAGCCAGTCCTAACTATGGCTACACCTTC. It yields the protein CASSQGGASPNYGYTF.

This chain joins TRBV5-4 and TRBJ1-4; 9 positions match TRBD1. The CDR3 has 15 amino acids. The V gene end was trimmed by 3 bases and the J gene end by 6 bases; junction bases not matched to a gene: 6. The germline V gene encodes CDR1 SGHNT and CDR2 YYREEE (reference sequence). Here the CDR3 reads CASSSTGGNYEKLFF. The CDR3 coding sequence is TGTGCCAGCAGCTCCACAGGGGGCAATTATGAAAAACTGTTTTTT.

J is TRBJ1-2 and V is TRBV21-1. TRBV21-1 is shown as a pseudogene. The CDR3 is 10 residues long. For the CDR3, the DNA is TGTGCCAGCAGCACCCCGGGATACACCTTC. Its translation is CASSTPGYTF.

J is TRBJ1-2 and V is TRBV6-5; a possible D gene is TRBD1 (5 bases). Trimming stripped 0 bases from V and 3 bases from J, with 11 bases between. Germline CDR1 reads MNHEY; CDR2 reads SVGAGI. The CDR3 extends over 15 amino acids. The CDR3 is CASSYSWGFDYGYTF. The CDR3 DNA follows: TGTGCCAGCAGTTACTCATGGGGCTTTGACTATGGCTACACCTTC.

This rearrangement joins TRBV7-9 to TRBJ1-1; TRBD1 might be the D (6 bases). Deletions cut 2 bases from V and 5 bases from J, with 18 bases between. CDR3 length equals 16 residues. CDR1 and CDR2 (germline): SEHNR, FQNEAQ (reference sequence). The CDR3 region has the DNA TGTGCCAGCAGCTTATGGGTTCGGGGGGCCGATACTGAAGCTTTCTTT. Translated: CASSLWVRGADTEAFF. Looking up the rest from reference TRBV7-9 and TRBJ1-1 gives the full variable domain: DTGVSQNPRHKITKRGQNVTFRCDPISEHNRLYWYRQTLGQGPEFLTYFQNEAQLEKSRLLSDRFSAERPKGSFSTLEIQRTEQGDSAMYLCASSLWVRGADTEAFFGQGTRLTVV.

V usage is TRBV6-5 and J usage is TRBJ1-5; a weak D match, TRBD1 (6 bases). Germline V gene data show CDR1 as MNHEY and CDR2 as SVGAGI. Trimming took off 8 bases at V and 8 bases at J, with 16 bases between the two ends. This CDR3 has 13 amino acids. CDR3: CASAETGLKPQHF. DNA for the CDR3: TGTGCCAGCGCAGAGACAGGTCTGAAGCCCCAGCATTTT.

This chain connects TRBV19 to TRBJ2-2; D is undetermined. CDR1 and CDR2 from the germline V gene are LNHDA and SQIVND (reference sequence). Trimming took 4 bases from V and 1 from J, leaving 4 bases between them. CDR3 length: 13 residues. The CDR3 sequence: CASSNRNTGELFF. In nucleotides, the CDR3 is TGTGCCAGTAGTAACAGGAACACCGGGGAGCTGTTTTTT.

In DNA, the CDR3 is TGTGCCATCAGGCCTGGGACAGGGGTGGGTGAGACCCAGTACTTC. Its protein product is CAIRPGTGVGETQYF. The V and J genes are TRBV10-3 and TRBJ2-5, with 10 bases matching TRBD1. There are 15 residues in the CDR3. The junction had 9 bases not matched to a gene; V was cut back by 6 bases and J by 5 bases. Germline V gene data show CDR1 as ENHRY and CDR2 as SYGVKD.

This chain joins TRBV11-2 and TRBJ1-4, with D unresolved. This CDR3 has 15 residues. CDR1 and CDR2 from the germline V gene are SGHAT and FQNNGV. V dropped 4 bases and J dropped 5 bases, with 14 bases sitting between them. The CDR3 sequence: CASSYLGGLNEKLFF. The DNA of the CDR3 is TGTGCCAGCAGCTACTTGGGCGGACTCAATGAAAAACTGTTTTTT.

V usage is TRBV19 and J usage is TRBJ2-4; D is possibly TRBD2 (6 bases). Germline CDR1 is LNHDA and CDR2 is SQIVND (reference sequence). Trimming left V 4 bases short and J 6 bases short, with 10 bases between. CDR3 size: 13 residues. CDR3 in amino acids: CASSSMGGNIQYF. In DNA form, the CDR3 reads TGTGCCAGTAGTAGTATGGGAGGAAACATTCAGTACTTC.

The chain links TRBV6-1 to TRBJ1-6; D might be TRBD1 (6 bases). CDR3 length: 15 amino acids. Trimming shortened V by 3 bases and J by 8 bases, and 14 bases separated the two germline ends. Germline CDR1 is MNHNS and CDR2 is SASEGT. CDR3 sequence: CASSDIDRIYSPLHF. The CDR3 DNA follows: TGTGCCAGCAGTGACATCGACAGGATCTATTCACCCCTCCACTTT.

The chain has TRBV10-3 and TRBJ1-1; possible D gene TRBD1, 5 bases. Germline CDR1 and CDR2: ENHRY and SYGVKD. This CDR3 region has 15 residues. V lost 3 bases, J lost 1 base, and 12 bases lay in between. In nucleotides, the CDR3 is TGTGCCATCAGTGATCGGGGACTCCCGAACACTGAAGCTTTCTTT. It yields the protein CAISDRGLPNTEAFF.

This sequence joins TRBV21-1 and TRBJ2-7; the D call TRBD1 from the table was never checked on the DNA. TRBV21-1 is noted as a pseudogene. CDR3 length: 15 residues. CDR3 in DNA: TGTGCCAGCACCCCTCCGGGACAGGTCTCCTACGAGCAGTACTTC. It is translated as CASTPPGQVSYEQYF.

The chain couples TRBV6-2 or TRBV6-3 to TRBJ1-1, with D perhaps TRBD1 (5 bases). V lost 5 bases, J lost 4 bases, and 11 bases lay in between. Germline V lookup: CDR1 MNHEY, CDR2 SVGEGT. This CDR3 spans 13 amino acids. The CDR3 protein is CASSTQRGTEAFF. The CDR3 DNA is TGTGCCAGCAGTACCCAAAGGGGCACTGAAGCTTTCTTT.